The 4 T cell receptor beta chains in this list originate from one sample, sequenced in a study of T cells expressing NK-cell markers. One entry per CDR3 protein, without DNA, is what TCRdb gives after re-calling the 5' RACE reads. The sample totals over 350,000 distinct CDR3 sequences. The specimen sequenced was blood T cells: a sorted CD56 or NKG2C T cell subset, CD4+ or CD8+ T cells, or bulk PBMC T cells (not recorded which). These receptors originate from a woman between 50 and 59 years old in good health.

This chain uses TRBV20-1 with TRBJ2-3; TCRdb calls TRBD1, which cannot be checked without DNA. Germline V gene data show CDR1 as DFQATT and CDR2 as SNEGSKA (reference sequence). The CDR3 covers 14 residues. The CDR3: CSARAEPGSDTQYF.

The chain carries TRBV6-5 and TRBJ2-3; the TRBD1 assignment by TCRdb is unverifiable without DNA. Germline lookup yields CDR1 MNHEY and CDR2 SVGAGI. The CDR3 totals 14 residues. The CDR3 sequence: CASSYAPPRDTQYF.

This chain uses TRBV20-1 with TRBJ2-1; TCRdb calls TRBD2, which cannot be checked without DNA. Germline CDR1 reads DFQATT; CDR2 reads SNEGSKA (reference sequence). This CDR3 has 16 residues. The CDR3 loop is CSAREASPSSYNEQFF.

The chain couples TRBV12-3 or TRBV12-4 to TRBJ1-2; the TRBD1 assignment by TCRdb is unverifiable without DNA. This CDR3 is built from 16 residues. CDR3: CASSLSGTETNYGYTF.